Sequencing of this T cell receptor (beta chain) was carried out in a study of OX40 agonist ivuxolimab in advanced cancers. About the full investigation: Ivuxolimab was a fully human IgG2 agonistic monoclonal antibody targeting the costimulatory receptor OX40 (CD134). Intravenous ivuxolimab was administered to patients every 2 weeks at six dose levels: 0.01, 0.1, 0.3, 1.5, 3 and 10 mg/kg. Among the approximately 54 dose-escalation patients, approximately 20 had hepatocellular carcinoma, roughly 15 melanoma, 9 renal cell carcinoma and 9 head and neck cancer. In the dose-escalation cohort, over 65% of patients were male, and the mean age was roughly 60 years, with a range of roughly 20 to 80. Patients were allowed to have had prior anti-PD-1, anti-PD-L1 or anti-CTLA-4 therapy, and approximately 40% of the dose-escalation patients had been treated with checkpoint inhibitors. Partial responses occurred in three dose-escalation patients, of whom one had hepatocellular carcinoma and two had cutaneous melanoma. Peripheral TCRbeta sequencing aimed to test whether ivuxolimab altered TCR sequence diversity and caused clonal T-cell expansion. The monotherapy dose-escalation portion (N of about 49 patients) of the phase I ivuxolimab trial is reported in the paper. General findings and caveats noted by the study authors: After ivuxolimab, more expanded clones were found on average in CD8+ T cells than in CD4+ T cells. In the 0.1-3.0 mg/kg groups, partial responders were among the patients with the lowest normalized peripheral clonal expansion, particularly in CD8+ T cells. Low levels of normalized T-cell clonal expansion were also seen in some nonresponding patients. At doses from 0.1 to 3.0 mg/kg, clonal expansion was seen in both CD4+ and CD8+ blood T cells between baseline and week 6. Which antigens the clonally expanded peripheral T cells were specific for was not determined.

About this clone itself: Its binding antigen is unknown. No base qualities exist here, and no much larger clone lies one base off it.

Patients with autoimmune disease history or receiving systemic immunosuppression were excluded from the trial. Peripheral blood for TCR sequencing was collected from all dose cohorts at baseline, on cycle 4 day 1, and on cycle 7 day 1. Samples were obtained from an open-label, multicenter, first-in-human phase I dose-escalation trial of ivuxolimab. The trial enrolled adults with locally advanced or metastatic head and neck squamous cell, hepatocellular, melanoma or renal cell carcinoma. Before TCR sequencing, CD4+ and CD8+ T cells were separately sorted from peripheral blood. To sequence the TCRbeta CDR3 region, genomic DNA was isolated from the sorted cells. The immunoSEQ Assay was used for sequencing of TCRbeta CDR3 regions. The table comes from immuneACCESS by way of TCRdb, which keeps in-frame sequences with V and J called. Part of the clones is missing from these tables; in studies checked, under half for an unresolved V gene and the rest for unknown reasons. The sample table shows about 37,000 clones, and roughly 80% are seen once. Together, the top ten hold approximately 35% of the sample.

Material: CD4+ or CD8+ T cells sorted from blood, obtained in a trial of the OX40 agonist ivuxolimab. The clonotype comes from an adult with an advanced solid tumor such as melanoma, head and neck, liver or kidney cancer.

At the DNA level, the sequence is TGCGCCAGCAAAGTCGGGACTAGCGGGTTGATTGAGCAGTTCTTC. Translated, it reads CASKVGTSGLIEQFF. The V gene is TRBV10-2 and the J gene is TRBJ2-1; 12 central nucleotides agree with TRBD2. Compared with germline, V lacks 7 bases and J lacks 9 bases; bases without a gene match: 10. Counted from cysteine to phenylalanine, this CDR3 has 15 amino acids. Of all the DNA, just the CDR3 is kept, 45 bases in frame from base 1. Per the germline V gene, WSHSY is the CDR1 and SAAADI is the CDR2.